This T cell receptor (beta chain) was retrieved from a study of T cell repertoires in ileal Crohn's disease. For the study at large: Patients had a median approximately 8-year disease duration, and less than 40% were active smokers. At postoperative colonoscopy, neoterminal ileum biopsies were taken as M6.

Germline V gene data show CDR1 as SQVTM and CDR2 as ANQGSEA. The J segment lost 5 bases and the V segment lost 4 bases, leaving 9 bases of the junction unmatched. CDR3 size: 14 residues. Time point specified: neoterminal ileum biopsy at postoperative endoscopy, about 6 months after surgery. The data were produced by immunoSEQ multiplex PCR, yet TCRdb's version contains in-frame clones alone and is incomplete. The data contain about 12,000 clones, more than 75% of them seen just once; the ten biggest clones take up roughly a tenth. Study-wide results and limits: Compared with non-smokers, active smokers at surgery showed more clonal expansions.

To note about this clone: What it binds is not known.

This TCR derives from an adult with Crohn's disease. V gene TRBV29-1 combines with J gene TRBJ2-7; 9 positions agree with TRBD1. Sequencing was performed on ileal tissue. CDR3 in amino acids: CSVAGGTGMDEQYF. CDR3 bases: TGCAGCGTTGCTGGGGGGACAGGGATGGACGAGCAGTACTTC.